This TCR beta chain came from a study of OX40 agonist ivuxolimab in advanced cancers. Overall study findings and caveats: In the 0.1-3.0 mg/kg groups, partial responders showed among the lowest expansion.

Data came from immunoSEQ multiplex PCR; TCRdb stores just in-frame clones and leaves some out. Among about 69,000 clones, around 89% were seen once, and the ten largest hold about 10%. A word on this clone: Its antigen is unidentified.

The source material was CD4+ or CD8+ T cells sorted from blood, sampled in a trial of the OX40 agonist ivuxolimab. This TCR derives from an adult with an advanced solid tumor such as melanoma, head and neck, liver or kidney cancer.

Here the CDR3 reads CASSYPNEKLFF. The CDR3 nucleotides read TGTGCCAGCAGTTATCCTAATGAAAAACTGTTTTTT. J is TRBJ1-4 and V is TRBV6-6; D is unclear. V lost 3 bases and J lost 3, with 2 bases in between. Germline CDR1 MNHNY, CDR2 SVGAGI (reference sequence). The CDR3 contains 12 residues.